Below, one TCR beta chain is given with its context. TCRdb keeps only in-frame clones here, not all; method: immunoSEQ multiplex PCR. The data show 760,000 or so clones, 96% seen once. CD8 cells classed as naive were CD45RO-negative and positively selected for CCR7, excluding terminally differentiated effector memory CD45RA+ cells. The data were obtained in a study of shared clonotypes between healthy human individuals. Sequencing was done on a sample of naive CD8+ T cells sorted from blood. This receptor was obtained from a man younger than 40 in good health.

The CDR3 nucleotides read TGTGCTACCAGGGGGCTGAGCTATGGCTACACCTTC. Its protein is CATRGLSYGYTF. The V and J genes are TRBV2 and TRBJ1-2, with 8 bases identical to TRBD1. This CDR3 has 12 residues. The V gene's germline CDR1 is SNHLY and CDR2 FYNNEI.